Detailed here is one T cell receptor beta chain. The antigen it binds to is not known. Base qualities are not at hand, and no much larger clone is one base apart. This specimen belongs to a study of cytomegalovirus exposure and HLA in healthy donors (dated by TCRdb to between 2016 and 2019). For the study in its entirety: According to an earlier analysis of a few hundred of the donors, 150 million to 200 million T cells yielded approximately 120 million unique TCR beta sequences and 276 Gb of sequence data. Roughly 300 gigabases of sequencing data and about 92 million unique TCR sequences made up an early release that covered over 550 HLA-typed donors. The genetic ancestry cluster associated with self-reported Caucasian donors included 80% to 90% of the 300 to 400 genotyped donors. The study was designed to test whether signatures of past pathogen exposure could be identified by cataloging public T cell receptors. The study profiled the T cell repertoires of 500 to 800 subjects by immunosequencing and related them to cytomegalovirus serostatus. Besides the first cohort of roughly 660 subjects, a separate validation cohort made up of 120 or so different subjects was used. High-throughput TCR immunosequencing, statistical association of individual TCRs with disease status, and machine learning were combined to predict cytomegalovirus infection status. In a later analysis, previously published TCR beta repertoires from several hundred donors were re-analyzed and high-resolution HLA genotyping was added so that TCR occurrence patterns could be studied. In the later analysis, no new phenotypic data were used to find candidate immune exposures; instead, reliance was placed on TCR beta sequences and their occurrence across donors. To decide whether each TCR beta V gene segment behaved as functional or pseudogenic, an earlier analysis of approximately 600 of the donors relied on high-throughput TCR beta sequencing. Donor age, sex, ethnicity and CMV serostatus were compiled alongside the repertoire data. In a later genetic analysis, genome-wide SNP genotypes for 398 of the 666 donors were used, and that subset was treated as a discovery cohort. All discovery cohort repertoires had been generated on a single sequencing platform. HLA typing covered class I and class II loci at four-digit resolution. The number of donors typed differed by locus, with roughly 620-630 for A, B, C, DRB1 and DQB1, more than 500 for DQA1, 606 for DPA1, and approximately 470 for DPB1. Four or five DR-DQ haplotypes were handled as single units for association and clustering because linkage in the cohort was strong. Among several hundred genotyped donors of the cohort, an average of around 220,000 unique TCR beta nucleotide sequences was sequenced per donor, of which about 18% were non-productive.

From a lookup of the germline V gene (reference sequence), CDR1 and CDR2 are GTSNPN and SVGIG. The germline ends are 8 bases apart after V is trimmed by 2 bases and J by 3 bases. Counted from cysteine to phenylalanine, this CDR3 has 13 amino acids. The entry retains the CDR3 DNA only, 39 bases that are in frame from base 1. The cohort comprised 710 or so healthy bone marrow donors. At the time of sampling, all cohort members were nominally healthy, though unrecorded immune exposures were likely present. The donor tested CMV seropositive and was one of the 289 seropositive cohort members. Each donor provided a peripheral blood sample, and peripheral blood mononuclear cells were used for TCR beta sequencing. Genomic DNA extraction from the blood cell samples was performed with the Qiagen DNeasy Blood Extraction Kit. The library was made by the immunoSEQ multiplex PCR assay. For the multiplex PCR, a mixture combining 60 forward primers for TCR Vbeta segments and 13 reverse primers for TCR Jbeta segments was used. Amplification of the CDR3 region of rearranged TCR beta genes was performed with a multiplex PCR assay on genomic DNA. Amplified TCR beta libraries were sequenced as 87-base-pair reads on the Illumina HiSeq System. The authors processed their data as follows. A later analysis counted about 80 million unique TCR beta chains across the 666 repertoires, and 10 million to 11 million of these chains were shared by at least two donors. To remove PCR and sequencing errors, raw reads were error-corrected and collapsed into unique sequences using a nearest-neighbor algorithm that merged closely related sequences. Alignment of CDR3 sequences to IMGT reference sequences was used to assign V, D and J gene segments. For a sequence to be retained, a match of at least six nucleotides was required to both a V gene segment and a J gene segment. Rearrangements were classified as productive when the CDR3 lacked stop codons and remained in frame with V and J, and all other rearrangements were classified as non-productive. CDR3 was defined by IMGT convention, running from the second conserved V-encoded cysteine to the conserved J-encoded phenylalanine. The earlier analysis of roughly 590 of the donors excluded sequences that lacked an unambiguous match to a single V gene segment. In an earlier analysis of some 590 of the donors, a V segment was called functional when productive rearrangements were above 56.7%, and segregating when the standard deviation between donors exceeded 5%. A statistical classification framework was built to diagnose cytomegalovirus status from the catalog of TCR beta chain sequences. A later analysis assigned V and J genes by comparing TCR nucleotide sequences with IMGT/GENE-DB human TR gene sequences. Using the TCRdist pipeline, a later analysis assigned CDR3 sequences along with most-parsimonious VDJ recombination scenarios. In a later analysis, each TCR beta chain was defined by its CDR3 amino acid sequence together with its V-gene family, and reads without a unique V-gene family were excluded. A later analysis removed 600 or so highly shared, low-generation-probability nucleotide sequences to deal with suspected cross-contamination and a sequencing artifact. In a later analysis, a clonal expansion index for each public chain was calculated from normalized within-repertoire ranks of inferred template counts. Generation probabilities in a later analysis came from a VDJ recombination model fitted to out-of-frame rearrangements, and those results were checked against IGoR. A later analysis scored TCR-TCR, TCR-HLA and TCR-CMV co-occurrence with hypergeometric tests, applying a repertoire-size bias correction to TCR pairs. In a later analysis, false discovery rates were estimated by permuting HLA or CMV assignments 20 times. In a later analysis, co-occurring TCRs were grouped using DBSCAN, and TCRdist sequence similarity was added for clustering within HLA-allele-positive subsets. For co-occurrence clustering, repertoires with fewer than 30,000 or more than 120,000 public chains were excluded, along with 4 to 6 repertoires with anomalous nucleotide sharing. The table comes from immuneACCESS by way of TCRdb, which keeps in-frame sequences with V and J called. Part of the clones is missing from these tables; in studies checked, under half for an unresolved V gene and the rest for unknown reasons. From that table come the V and J calls and clone size; the DNA was used to work out D and trimming. This sample is represented by 60,000 to 75,000 clones; around 89% of them were singletons. Roughly an eighth of the sample is held by the ten biggest clonotypes.

Broad study findings and their caveats: Cytomegalovirus status was reported to be diagnosed by the classifier with high specificity and sensitivity in both the original and validation cohorts. A cluster of highly shared sequence variants was judged likely to represent a technical artifact of the sequencing pipeline. When HLA alleles, especially DR and DQ, strongly co-occurred, TCR associations were difficult to assign to individual alleles. Some 15 rarely observed V segments, including chromosome 9 orphons, were excluded from the earlier analysis of several hundred of the donors because counts were too low. Linkage disequilibrium might explain the correlated functional status among segregating V segments, but an unknown experimental factor could not be excluded. In the study, some 160 TCR beta chains were listed as associated with cytomegalovirus. V-gene and J-gene trimming of TCR beta chains was associated with a missense DCLRE1C variant in a later genetic analysis, and the association was replicated in an independent cohort. The presence/absence analyses assumed that sequencing depth was roughly uniform across donors, and that assumption may not be true. A few of the identified cytomegalovirus-associated TCR beta chains were confirmed in vitro to be specific for cytomegalovirus antigens. According to a later analysis, parvovirus B19, influenza, CMV and Epstein-Barr virus appeared linked to several top co-occurrence clusters. In an earlier analysis of fewer than 700 of the donors, most TCR beta V segments appeared in productive rearrangements about 90% or about 30% of the time, broadly matching IMGT annotations. It was suggested by the authors that the approach could potentially be generalized to other disease states and immunological phenotypes. In a later analysis, most CMV-associated TCR beta chains were found to appear HLA-restricted, with HLA associations seemingly driven largely by CMV exposure. Immune exposure information for the cohort was limited to CMV serostatus. Because HLA typing was unavailable for some donors at each locus, only the typed subset was used in association tests. A further reported finding was that TCR beta sequences accurately predicted the HLA-A and HLA-B alleles for most subjects in the first cohort. The cohort was sequenced for TCR beta chains only, and without alpha or paired-chain data the features that could be detected were limited. A later analysis found that TCR association rates varied across HLA loci, with DRB1 alleles showing the most associated TCRs and HLA-C alleles the fewest. Some IMGT-functional V segments, including TRBV6-2 and TRBV6-3, could not be distinguished by the 87-base-pair reads and were therefore excluded. A later genetic analysis reported fewer N-insertions in productive TCRs among donors in an Asian-associated ancestry cluster than the roughly 620-donor mean. At a false discovery rate of 0.05, a later analysis linked under 20,000 TCR beta sequences to specific HLA alleles. In a later analysis, HLA-associated TCR beta chains were found to be more clonally expanded and to have lower generation probabilities than equally common non-associated chains. Most TCR sequences were observed very rarely across donors, whereas some public TCRs were present in many individuals.

The sequence was obtained from a woman younger than 45 in good health and CMV-seropositive. The sequenced sample consisted of PBMCs. The receptor chain draws on TRBV30 and TRBJ1-3; no D gene call is confident. The CDR3 sequence is CAWSRGNGNTIYF. The DNA sequence is given as TGTGCCTGGAGTAGAGGGAATGGAAACACCATATATTTT.